This is a list of T cell receptor beta chains from one sample in a study of blood T cells in healthy people across ages. TCRdb fed the 5' RACE reads into MiXCR, producing one record per CDR3 protein. The sample has roughly 800,000 distinct CDR3 sequences, roughly 25% seen once. The sample also formed part of further work on T cells of mothers and their children.

Specimen: blood. Receptor source: a boy under 18 in good health. Both conserved end residues are part of each CDR3. A D gene is named only where the DNA matches it firmly. Not all rows give a size; the values are once, few, many and, for expanded clones, a class.

TGTGCCAGCAGCGGGGACCGCCGCTCCTACGAGCAGTACTTC,CASSGDRRSYEQYF,NA,few,TRBV3-1,TRBJ2-7
TGTGCCACCCAAGGACAGGACTACGAGCAGTACTTC,CATQGQDYEQYF,TRBD1,few,TRBV24-1,TRBJ2-7
TGTGCCAGCAGTGGGACAGGGCCCGCCTCGGGAAACACCATATATTTT,CASSGTGPASGNTIYF,TRBD1,few,TRBV12-3/TRBV12-4,TRBJ1-3
TGTGCCAGCAGTTGGGACACGCTCGGGAACACTGAAGCTTTCTTT,CASSWDTLGNTEAFF,NA,NA,TRBV28,TRBJ1-1
TGCGCCAGCAGCTTGGCACCCCTAAGCGACTATGGCTACACCTTC,CASSLAPLSDYGYTF,NA,NA,TRBV5-1,TRBJ1-2
TGTGCCAGCAGCAACCGGGACAGAGATTCGCCCCTCCACTTT,CASSNRDRDSPLHF,TRBD1,NA,TRBV7-6,TRBJ1-6
TGTGCCAGCAGCGATAGACAGGGGGCCTACGAGCAGTACTTC,CASSDRQGAYEQYF,TRBD1,NA,TRBV7-9,TRBJ2-7
TGCGCCAGCAGCTATGGGACAGGCCGAGGTCGGGGGATGCTGTTTTTT,CASSYGTGRGRGMLFF,TRBD1,NA,TRBV5-1,TRBJ1-4
TGCAGCGGGGGACAGGGGTTAAATGAGCAGTTCTTC,CSGGQGLNEQFF,TRBD1,few,TRBV29-1,TRBJ2-1
TGCAGTGCTGAGGGGGGGGGAGAGACCTATTTTCGCAATCAGCCCCAGCATTTT,CSAEGGGETYFRNQPQHF,NA,NA,TRBV20-1,TRBJ1-5
TGCGCCAGCACCTCAGGCCGGGGCTCTGGAAACACCATATATTTT,CASTSGRGSGNTIYF,NA,NA,TRBV4-1,TRBJ1-3
TGTGCCAGCAGCTACGGAGGGGTCCAATACGAGCAGTACTTC,CASSYGGVQYEQYF,NA,NA,TRBV7-2,TRBJ2-7
TGTGCCAGCAGTTTCCCTCCTCGGCAGTTGTGGGCCTACGAGCAGTACTTC,CASSFPPRQLWAYEQYF,NA,NA,TRBV28,TRBJ2-7
TGTGCCTGGGACACCATGGGGACAGCGTACCAAGAGACCCAGTACTTC,CAWDTMGTAYQETQYF,TRBD1,NA,TRBV30,TRBJ2-5
TGTGCCACCAGCAGAGAATCCGGGAGGAAAGTAAATTCACCCCTCCACTTT,CATSRESGRKVNSPLHF,NA,NA,TRBV15,TRBJ1-6
TGTGCCAGTAGTATGAGCAGCGGATATTATGGCTACACCTTC,CASSMSSGYYGYTF,NA,NA,TRBV19,TRBJ1-2
TGTGCCAGCAGTTTACGAGAGCAGGAGACCCAGTACTTC,CASSLREQETQYF,NA,NA,TRBV12-3/TRBV12-4,TRBJ2-5
TGCGCCAGCAGCTCCGTAGCGGGGGACCGCACAGATACGCAGTATTTT,CASSSVAGDRTDTQYF,TRBD2,NA,TRBV5-1,TRBJ2-3
TGCGCCAGCAGCTACTCATCTTACACAGATACGCAGTATTTT,CASSYSSYTDTQYF,NA,NA,TRBV5-1,TRBJ2-3
TGTGCCTGGAGTGAGGCCAGCGGGGGTTACAATGAGCAGTTCTTC,CAWSEASGGYNEQFF,TRBD2,few,TRBV30,TRBJ2-1
TGCAGCGTTGAAATCGACAGGACCATTACCTTATTCTATGGCTACACCTTC,CSVEIDRTITLFYGYTF,NA,few,TRBV29-1,TRBJ1-2
TGTGCCAGCAGTTACCCCAAGAGCGGGGAAGGCACAGATACGCAGTATTTT,CASSYPKSGEGTDTQYF,TRBD2,few,TRBV6-6,TRBJ2-3
TGCAGTGCTAGAAACTCACGCTCAGGCAGGGCGGGGGAAGCTTTCTTT,CSARNSRSGRAGEAFF,NA,NA,TRBV20-1,TRBJ1-1
TGTGCCAGCAGCGGACAGGGGGCTGGGGAGACCCAGTACTTC,CASSGQGAGETQYF,TRBD1,many,TRBV9,TRBJ2-5
TGTGCCTGGAGTACAGCACCTAATTCACCCCTCCACTTT,CAWSTAPNSPLHF,NA,NA,TRBV30,TRBJ1-6
TGTGCCAGCAGCTTAGACCTATCCCGGGGGCGGGTCGCGCCTGGAAACACCATATATTTT,CASSLDLSRGRVAPGNTIYF,NA,few,TRBV11-2,TRBJ1-3
TGTGCCAGCAGCTTCGCGGGACTAGCCTACGAGCAGTACTTC,CASSFAGLAYEQYF,TRBD2,NA,TRBV11-1,TRBJ2-7
TGTGCCAGCAGTGAGAGCGGGGGGGCCACCGGGGAGCTGTTTTTT,CASSESGGATGELFF,TRBD2,NA,TRBV2,TRBJ2-2
TGTGCCAGCAGCCTCCGGGACAGGGGGGTCTACGAGCAGTACTTC,CASSLRDRGVYEQYF,TRBD1,NA,TRBV7-8,TRBJ2-7
TGTGCCAGCAGCTTAGGGCCGGTCTCAAGCTCCTACGAGCAGTACTTC,CASSLGPVSSSYEQYF,NA,few,TRBV7-2,TRBJ2-7
TGTGCCAGCAGCACTCGGACTAGCGGGGTATTAGGGGAGCTGTTTTTT,CASSTRTSGVLGELFF,TRBD2,few,TRBV7-6,TRBJ2-2
TGCAGCGTTGAAGCACCTAGACTAGCGGTGTACCAAGAGACCCAGTGCTTC,CSVEAPRLAVYQETQCF,TRBD2,NA,TRBV29-1,TRBJ2-5
TGTGCCAGCAGGGGGACTAATCAGCCCCAGCATTTT,CASRGTNQPQHF,NA,NA,TRBV2,TRBJ1-5
TGTGCCAGCAGCTTTTACCCGGGGCCGTCCTACGAGCAGTACTTC,CASSFYPGPSYEQYF,NA,NA,TRBV5-5,TRBJ2-7
TGTGCCAGCAGCGCCCAGGGGTTTGGCGAGCAGTACTTC,CASSAQGFGEQYF,NA,few,TRBV11-2,TRBJ2-7
TGTGCCAGCAGCGTAGAGGCAGGGCAGAGTGAAAAACTGTTTTTT,CASSVEAGQSEKLFF,NA,NA,TRBV9,TRBJ1-4
TGTGCCGCAGGGCCCGAGCAGTACTTC,CAAGPEQYF,NA,few,TRBV6-5,TRBJ2-7
TGCAGTGCTAGGGGAAGCGGAGGACCATTAGAGCAAGAGACCCAGTACTTC,CSARGSGGPLEQETQYF,NA,few,TRBV20-1,TRBJ2-5
TGTGCCAGCAGCTTTTACAGGGGGAAGGCCGAAAACATTCAGTACTTC,CASSFYRGKAENIQYF,TRBD1,NA,TRBV11-2,TRBJ2-4
TGTGCCAGCAGCCCTACCGACGGACGGACCTACGAGCAGTACTTC,CASSPTDGRTYEQYF,NA,few,TRBV7-9,TRBJ2-7